The source of this T cell receptor (beta chain) is a study of tissue T cells after allogeneic stem cell transplantation. This clone is large in the sample. Data came from immunoSEQ multiplex PCR; TCRdb stores just in-frame clones and leaves some out. Of 1,000 to 1,200 clones listed, roughly 44% are singletons. Enrolled prospectively were adult allogeneic hematopoietic cell transplant recipients whose graft-versus-host disease was steroid-refractory. The source of this sequence is a female patient aged 40-70 years with steroid-refractory graft-versus-host disease after an allogeneic stem cell transplant. The graft donor may be the source of some T cells. The input for sequencing was esophageal tissue, taken at autopsy.

The CDR3 reads CASSTQGKDEAFF. CDR3 nucleotide sequence: TGTGCCAGCAGCACACAGGGTAAGGATGAAGCTTTCTTT. This sequence joins TRBV7-9 and TRBJ1-1, with TRBD1 as a possible D gene (6 bases). V dropped 5 bases and J dropped 7 bases, with 14 bases sitting between them. CDR1 and CDR2 (germline): SEHNR, FQNEAQ (reference sequence). There are 13 residues in the CDR3.